This T cell receptor (beta chain) was identified during a study of CD8+CD57+ T cells in acquired aplastic anemia. Study-wide context: Yields of DNA that came from sorted CD4+ and CD8+ cells averaged about 2.9 ug.

Patients included in sequencing had previously demonstrated CD8+CD57+ cell expansion by flow cytometry. This clonotype was seen ten or more times. Its antigen is not known. Profiling of TCR beta VDJ combinations and CDR3 sequences used genomic DNA as template. TCRdb redid the calling of the reads with MiXCR, one entry per CDR3 protein. The sample includes fewer than 250,000 distinct CDR3 sequences, more than 40% of them seen just once. The CDR3 is 12 amino acids. Germline V gene lookup returns CDR1 LGHDT and CDR2 YNNKEL (reference sequence). The germline V and J ends were trimmed by 5 bases and 0 bases, with 5 bases remaining between them. Study findings and constraints: The CD8+ Simpson's diversity of patients and controls was not significantly different. Fewer than 30 shared CD8+ CDR3s appeared highly expressed within patients' immunodominant clones.

This chain joins TRBV3-1 and TRBJ2-7; D gene unclear. The sequence came from a human donor with aplastic anemia. Material: sorted CD4+, CD8+, or CD8+CD57+ T cells (not recorded which) from PBMCs. CDR3 residues: CASSASSYEQYF. CDR3 coding DNA: TGTGCCAGCAGCGCAAGCTCCTACGAGCAGTACTTC.